This TCR beta chain was recovered during a study of cytomegalovirus exposure and HLA in healthy donors. Study findings and constraints: The study recorded 164 TCR beta chains that were cytomegalovirus-associated. For cytomegalovirus status, the classifier reportedly gave diagnoses with high specificity and sensitivity.

Germline V gene lookup returns CDR1 SEHNR and CDR2 FQNEAQ (reference sequence). The ends lost 5 bases at V and 5 bases at J; junction bases unmatched: 11. There are 16 residues in the CDR3. The donors were members of the validation cohort, which comprised about 120 subjects and was separate from the first cohort of 670 or so subjects. In this sample, this clone turned up once. The target antigen is unknown. Here immunoSEQ multiplex PCR was the method, and the copy in TCRdb shows in-frame clones only, minus some. The table includes some 110,000 clones, approximately 90% detected once. This sequence was found in a woman in her late teens or twenties in good health and CMV-seropositive. Sequencing input: PBMCs. The J gene is TRBJ2-1, the V gene TRBV7-9; 8 bases agree with TRBD1. The CDR3 spells CASSEGQGAFHNEQFF. For the CDR3, the DNA is TGTGCCAGCAGCGAAGGACAGGGAGCGTTCCACAATGAGCAGTTCTTC.